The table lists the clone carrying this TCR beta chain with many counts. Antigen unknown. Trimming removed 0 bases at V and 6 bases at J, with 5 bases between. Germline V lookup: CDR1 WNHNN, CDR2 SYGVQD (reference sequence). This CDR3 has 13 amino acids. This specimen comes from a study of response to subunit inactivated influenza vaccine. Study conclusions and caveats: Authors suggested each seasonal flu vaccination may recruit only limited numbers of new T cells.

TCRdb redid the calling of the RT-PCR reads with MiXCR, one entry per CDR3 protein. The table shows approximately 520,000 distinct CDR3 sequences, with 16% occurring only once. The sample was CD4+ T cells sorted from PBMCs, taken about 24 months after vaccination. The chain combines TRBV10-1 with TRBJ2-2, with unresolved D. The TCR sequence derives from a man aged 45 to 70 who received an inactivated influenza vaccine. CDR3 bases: TGCGCCAGCAGTGAGTCTTACGCCGGGGAGCTGTTTTTT. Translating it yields CASSESYAGELFF.